This passage covers 18 T cell receptor beta chains from one sample sequenced in a study of T-cell memory formation after mild COVID-19. TCRdb reprocessed the 5' RACE reads with MiXCR, giving one entry per CDR3 protein. The sample lists 200,000 to 250,000 distinct CDR3 sequences, approximately 9% occurring once. The sample was PBMCs or a T cell subset sorted from them (not recorded which). Receptor source: a man aged 18 to 29 who had mild COVID-19 (a few samples of this study predate the infection). Cell type and time point are not known.

The rearrangement uses TRBV18 and TRBJ2-5; TRBD2 might be the D (5 bases). V was cut by 3 bases and J by 5 bases, with 7 bases left in between. This CDR3 has 12 amino acids. The germline gives CDR1 KGHSH, CDR2 LQKENI. CDR3 nucleotide sequence: TGTGCCAGCTCACCTAGCGATGAGACCCAGTACTTC. Translating it yields CASSPSDETQYF.

This clonotype has at least ten counts. This chain joins TRBV5-5 and TRBJ2-1; 8 bases match TRBD2. The CDR3 length is 14 residues. The junction had 5 bases not matched to a gene; V was cut back by 3 bases and J by 6 bases. Germline V gene sequence: CDR1 SGHKS, CDR2 YYEKEE (reference sequence). DNA for the CDR3: TGTGCCAGCAGCTCAACCCGGGGGGGCAATGAGCAGTTCTTC. It specifies CASSSTRGGNEQFF. The variable domain in full, with the rest retrieved from reference TRBV5-5 and TRBJ2-1, is DAGVTQSPTHLIKTRGQQVTLRCSPISGHKSVSWYQQVLGQGPQFIFQYYEKEERGRGNFPDRFSARQFPNYSSELNVNALLLGDSALYLCASSSTRGGNEQFFGPGTRLTVL.

This clonotype was found a few times. The V gene is TRBV4-1, the J gene TRBJ2-7; D perhaps matches TRBD1 (6 bases). The CDR3 spans 14 residues. V gave up 0 bases and J gave up 4 bases, with 10 bases separating them. The germline V gene has CDR1 MGHRA and CDR2 YSYEKL. DNA for the CDR3: TGCGCCAGCAGCCAAGATTCCAGGGGTTACGAGCAGTACTTC. It encodes CASSQDSRGYEQYF.

The chain joins TRBV13 to TRBJ1-2, with D uncertain. Germline assignment: CDR1 PRHDT and CDR2 FYEKMQ (reference sequence). V gave up 3 bases and J gave up 7 bases, with 3 bases separating them. This CDR3 is built from 10 residues. DNA of the CDR3: TGTGCCAGCAGCTTTATTGGCTACACCTTC. Translation gives CASSFIGYTF.

A few counts support this clonotype. The chain uses TRBV6-5 and TRBJ2-7; no firm D call. The germline V gene encodes CDR1 MNHEY and CDR2 SVGAGI. V shed 5 bases and J shed 3 bases, with 14 bases lying between them. The length of the CDR3 is 14 residues. CDR3 sequence reads: CASSPGLGYYEQYF. The CDR3 DNA sequence: TGTGCCAGCAGTCCAGGTTTGGGGTACTACGAGCAGTACTTC.

This sequence joins TRBV3-1 and TRBJ2-2, with D perhaps TRBD2 (5 bases). V was trimmed by 2 bases and J by 5 bases, leaving 21 bases between them. The germline CDR1 and CDR2 sequences are LGHDT and YNNKEL (reference sequence). The CDR3 runs to 18 residues. The DNA of the CDR3 is TGTGCCAGCAGCCAAAACCTCCGCAGCGGCTTTCGGACCGGGGAGCTGTTTTTT. It specifies CASSQNLRSGFRTGELFF.

The table lists this clonotype with a few counts. The rearrangement links TRBV6-4 to TRBJ1-5, with TRBD1 matching over 10 bases. This CDR3 region has 15 residues. Germline trimming cut 3 bases from V and 2 bases from J; bases unmatched to any gene: 1. CDR1 MRHNA and CDR2 SNTAGT come from the germline V gene. CDR3 coding DNA: TGTGCCAGCAGTGAAGGGACAGGGGGCAATCAGCCCCAGCATTTT. This codes for CASSEGTGGNQPQHF.

This clonotype was counted only a few times. The chain uses TRBV20-1 and TRBJ2-2; TRBD1 matches 7 bases. The germline V gene has CDR1 DFQATT and CDR2 SNEGSKA (reference sequence). The J segment lost 4 bases and the V segment lost 0 bases, leaving 8 bases of the junction unmatched. This CDR3 has 16 amino acids. The CDR3 DNA follows: TGCAGTGCTAGAGATCGCCGCAGGGGGAGCACCGGGGAGCTGTTTTTT. This translates into CSARDRRRGSTGELFF.

This clonotype turned up a few times. The chain employs TRBV5-5 and TRBJ1-1; no firm D call. The V gene lost 0 bases and the J gene lost 5 bases, with 11 bases spanning the gap. This CDR3 has 14 residues. Germline V gene lookup returns CDR1 SGHKS and CDR2 YYEKEE (reference sequence). CDR3 DNA sequence: TGTGCCAGCAGCTTGGAGGGAGATGGGACTGAAGCTTTCTTT. It is translated as CASSLEGDGTEAFF.

This clonotype was seen a handful of times. The chain carries TRBV10-1 and TRBJ2-5; possibly TRBD2 for D (6 bases). V was shortened by 6 bases and J by 0 bases, with 11 bases between the two germline ends. The V gene's germline CDR1 is WNHNN and CDR2 SYGVQD (reference sequence). The CDR3 sequence is 14 residues long. CDR3 DNA: TGCGCCAGCAGCGGAGGAGGGTACCAAGAGACCCAGTACTTC. Amino acid sequence: CASSGGGYQETQYF.

This clonotype was detected only a few times. The chain links TRBV6-5 to TRBJ1-2; TRBD1 agrees at 8 bases. J was trimmed by 4 bases and V by 7 bases; bases with no gene match: 17. The V gene's germline CDR1 is MNHEY and CDR2 SVGAGI. This CDR3 is 17 amino acids long. CDR3 protein: CASTKTGVLLGVYGYTF. In nucleotides, the CDR3 is TGTGCCAGCACTAAGACAGGGGTACTGTTGGGCGTCTATGGCTACACCTTC.

The J gene is TRBJ1-1, the V gene TRBV20-1; D is uncertain. Trimming took off 1 base at V and 3 bases at J, with 15 bases between the two ends. CDR3 length equals 15 residues. Germline V lookup: CDR1 DFQATT, CDR2 SNEGSKA (reference sequence). The CDR3 nucleotides read TGCAGTGCTAGAGGAATGATGGTCCCGGACACTGAAGCTTTCTTT. Translated, it gives CSARGMMVPDTEAFF.

The rearrangement joins TRBV18 to TRBJ2-7, with D maybe TRBD1 (5 bases). The V gene's germline CDR1 is KGHSH and CDR2 LQKENI. Trimming pared 2 bases from V and 4 bases from J, leaving 9 bases between. This CDR3 has 13 residues. CDR3 bases: TGTGCCAGCTCACCAGAACAGGAATACGAGCAGTACTTC. Its translation is CASSPEQEYEQYF.

Only a few counts were recorded for this clonotype. This chain joins TRBV6-1 and TRBJ2-7; perhaps TRBD1 as D (6 bases). CDR1 and CDR2 (germline): MNHNS, SASEGT. Trimming left V 5 bases short and J 3 bases short, with 14 bases between. CDR3 size: 14 residues. The CDR3, as DNA: TGTGCCAGCAGTCTAGGGGGACGTGGCTACGAGCAGTACTTC. It specifies CASSLGGRGYEQYF.

Written as DNA, the CDR3 is TGCAGCGCCGAGCCCGGACTAGCGTCGAGTGAGCAGTTCTTC. Protein sequence: CSAEPGLASSEQFF. The V and J genes are TRBV29-1 and TRBJ2-1; 9 bases match TRBD2. With V trimmed by 7 bases and J by 9 bases, 13 bases remained unmatched. Germline V gene lookup returns CDR1 SQVTM and CDR2 ANQGSEA. The CDR3 consists of 14 residues.

There are many counts of this clonotype. This sequence joins TRBV5-1 and TRBJ2-3; tentatively, D is TRBD2 (5 bases). Between the trimmed V and J ends, which lost 6 bases and 6 bases, there was a span of 14 bases. The V gene's germline CDR1 is SGHRS and CDR2 YFSETQ. This CDR3 region has 13 residues. The CDR3 DNA is TGCGCCAGCAATACACAAGGCGGGGATACGCAGTATTTT. This sequence encodes CASNTQGGDTQYF.

In its sample, this clonotype was seen many times. The CDR3 coding sequence is TGTGCCAGCAGCTCGGGACGGTACAATGAGCAGTTCTTC. Residues: CASSSGRYNEQFF. This chain joins TRBV7-3 and TRBJ2-1, with D perhaps matching TRBD1 or TRBD2 (5 bases each). Trimming left V 4 bases short and J 4 bases short, with 8 bases between. The CDR3 is made up of 13 amino acids. The germline CDR1 and CDR2 sequences are SGHTA and FQGTGA.

For this clonotype: This may come from a read error, since a much larger clone is one base off. The rearrangement uses TRBV4-1 and TRBJ2-1; D is ambiguous. The CDR3 runs to 14 residues. Trimming cost V 1 base and J 7 bases, with 11 bases left between them. CDR1 and CDR2 from the germline V gene are MGHRA and YSYEKL. The CDR3 nucleotides are TGCGCCAGCAGCCAAGGCACTGGCTTGAATGAGCAGTTCTTC. Translating it yields CASSQGTGLNEQFF.